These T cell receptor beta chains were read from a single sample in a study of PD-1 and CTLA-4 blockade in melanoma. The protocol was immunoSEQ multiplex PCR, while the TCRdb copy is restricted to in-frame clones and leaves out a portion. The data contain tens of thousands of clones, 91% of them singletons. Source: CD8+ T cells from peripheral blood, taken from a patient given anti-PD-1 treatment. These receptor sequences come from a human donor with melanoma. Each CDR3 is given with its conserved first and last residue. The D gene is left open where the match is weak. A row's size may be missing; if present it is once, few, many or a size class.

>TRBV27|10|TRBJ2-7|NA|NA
TGTGCCAGGGGACCCTACGAGCAGTACTTC
CARGPYEQYF
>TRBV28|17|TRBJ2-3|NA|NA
TGTGCCAGCAGTTTATCTCTGGGATCTGACCGCACAGATACGCAGTATTTT
CASSLSLGSDRTDTQYF
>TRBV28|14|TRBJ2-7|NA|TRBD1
TGTGCCAGCACCCCGGACAGGGCCTCCTACGAGCAGTACTTC
CASTPDRASYEQYF
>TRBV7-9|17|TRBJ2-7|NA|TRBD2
TGTGCCAGCAGCTTATTGTTAGGGACTAGCAGAACCTACGAGCAGTACTTC
CASSLLLGTSRTYEQYF
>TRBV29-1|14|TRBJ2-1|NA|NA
TGCAGCGTTGGGGCGGGACTCACTTGGGATGAGCAGTTCTTC
CSVGAGLTWDEQFF
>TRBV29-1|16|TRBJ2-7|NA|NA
TGCAGCGTTGAAATCTCGGGGAGCGGAGGAGAGTACGAGCAGTACTTC
CSVEISGSGGEYEQYF
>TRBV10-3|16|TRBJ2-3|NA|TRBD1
TGTGCCATCAGTGAGTCGACAGGGGGACTCACAGATACGCAGTATTTT
CAISESTGGLTDTQYF
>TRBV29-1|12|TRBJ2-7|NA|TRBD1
TGCAGCGTTCTGCCGACAGGGGGCGAGCAGTACTTC
CSVLPTGGEQYF
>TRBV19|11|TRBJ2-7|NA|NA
TGTGCCAGTAGTCTCGGGGGCGAGCAGTACTTC
CASSLGGEQYF
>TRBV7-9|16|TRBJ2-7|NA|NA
TGTGCCAGCAGCTTAGGCCCGTTGCCAGGGTACGACGAGCAGTACTTC
CASSLGPLPGYDEQYF
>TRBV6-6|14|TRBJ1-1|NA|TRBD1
TGTGCCAGCAGTTCCGGGACAGGGCTCACTGAAGCTTTCTTT
CASSSGTGLTEAFF
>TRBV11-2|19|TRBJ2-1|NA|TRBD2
TGTGCCAGCAGCTCATCAAGCACTAGCGGAGAGATGGGCTACAATGAGCAGTTCTTC
CASSSSSTSGEMGYNEQFF
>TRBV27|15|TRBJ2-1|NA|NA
TGTGCCAGCAACTCGGGACTCAGCTCCTACAATGAGCAGTTCTTC
CASNSGLSSYNEQFF
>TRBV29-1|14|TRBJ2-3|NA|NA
TGCAGCGTTGAAGCAGCTCATGCGTCAGATACGCAGTATTTT
CSVEAAHASDTQYF
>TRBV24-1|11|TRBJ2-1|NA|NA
TGTGCCACCAGCCAGTACAATGAGCAGTTCTTC
CATSQYNEQFF
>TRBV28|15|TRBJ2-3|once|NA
TGTGCCAGCTCTCGAAGGGACACGCTCACAGATACGCAGTATTTT
CASSRRDTLTDTQYF
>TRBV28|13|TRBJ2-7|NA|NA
TGTGCCAGCAGTTTTTATGGGGGGTACGAGCAGTACTTC
CASSFYGGYEQYF
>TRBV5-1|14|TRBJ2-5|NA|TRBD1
TGCGCCAGCAGCTGGGTGACAGGGGAAGAGACCCAGTACTTC
CASSWVTGEETQYF
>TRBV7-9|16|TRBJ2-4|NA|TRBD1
TGTGCCAGCAGCTTAGCCCTCGACAGGGTGGGAAACATTCAGTACTTC
CASSLALDRVGNIQYF
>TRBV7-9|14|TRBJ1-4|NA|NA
TGTGCCAGCAGCTTGCCGGGCCCTAATGAAAAACTGTTTTTT
CASSLPGPNEKLFF
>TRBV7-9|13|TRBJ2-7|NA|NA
TGTGCCAGCAGCCAGCGAGAGGGACACGAGCAGTACTTC
CASSQREGHEQYF
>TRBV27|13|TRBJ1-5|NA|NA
TGTGCCAACAGTCGGGGGTTTGGTCAGCCCCAGCATTTT
CANSRGFGQPQHF
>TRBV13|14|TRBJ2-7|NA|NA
TGTGCCAGCAGCTTGGGCGGGAATACGGACGAGCAGTACTTC
CASSLGGNTDEQYF
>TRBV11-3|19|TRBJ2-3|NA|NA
TGTGCCAGCAGCCCGATGGGGCGATTGCTGGGGAGGTGGACAGATACGCAGTATTTT
CASSPMGRLLGRWTDTQYF
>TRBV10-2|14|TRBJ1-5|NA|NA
TGCGCCAGCAGTGAGTCGAACGGGAATCAGCCCCAGCATTTT
CASSESNGNQPQHF
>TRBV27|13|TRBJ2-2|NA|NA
TGTGCCAGCAGTTCTAGAGGGGCCGGGGAGCTGTTTTTT
CASSSRGAGELFF
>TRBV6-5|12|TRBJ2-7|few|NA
TGTGCCAGCCGGGACGGGGCGGGAGAGCAGTACTTC
CASRDGAGEQYF
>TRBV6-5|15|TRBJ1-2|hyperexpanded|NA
TGTGCCAGCTTGTTCAGAATAGGGCCTAACTATGGCTACACCTTC
CASLFRIGPNYGYTF
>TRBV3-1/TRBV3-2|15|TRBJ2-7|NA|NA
TGTGCCAGCAGCCAAGAAGCTGGGATACCCTACGAGCAGTACTTC
CASSQEAGIPYEQYF
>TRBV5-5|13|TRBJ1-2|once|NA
TGTGCCAGCAGCTCCTGGACAGAGTATGGCTACACCTTC
CASSSWTEYGYTF